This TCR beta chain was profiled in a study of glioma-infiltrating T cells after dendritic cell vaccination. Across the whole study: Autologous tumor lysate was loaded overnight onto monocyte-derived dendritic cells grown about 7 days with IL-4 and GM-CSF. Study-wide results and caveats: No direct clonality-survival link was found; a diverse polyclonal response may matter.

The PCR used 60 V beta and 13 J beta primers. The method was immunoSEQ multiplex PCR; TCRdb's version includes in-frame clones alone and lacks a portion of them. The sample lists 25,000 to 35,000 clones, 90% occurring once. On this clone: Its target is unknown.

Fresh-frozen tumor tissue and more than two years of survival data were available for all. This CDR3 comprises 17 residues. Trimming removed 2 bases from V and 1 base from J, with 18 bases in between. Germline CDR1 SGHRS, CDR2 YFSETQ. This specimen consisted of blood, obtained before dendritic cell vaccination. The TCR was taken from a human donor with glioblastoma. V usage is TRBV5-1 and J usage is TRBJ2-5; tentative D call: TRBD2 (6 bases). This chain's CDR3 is CASSFEGGASGQETQYF. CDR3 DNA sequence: TGCGCCAGCAGCTTCGAAGGCGGGGCGAGCGGCCAAGAGACCCAGTACTTC.